The 3 T cell receptor beta chains given below trace back to one sample, sequenced in a study of cytomegalovirus exposure and HLA in healthy donors. This PCR relied on a set of 60 Vbeta primers and 13 Jbeta primers. TCRdb's copy holds only in-frame clones and misses some; the assay was immunoSEQ multiplex PCR. The repertoire includes 100,000 to 150,000 clones, about 81% of them detected once, and about 1.1% sits in the top ten. Source material: PBMCs. All receptors derive from a woman aged 25 to 39 in good health and CMV-seronegative.

This clone is a singleton in its sample. V and J are TRBV6-6 and TRBJ1-6; 8 nucleotides line up with TRBD1. The germline CDR1 and CDR2 sequences are MNHNY and SVGAGI (reference sequence). The CDR3 has 14 residues. Unmatched junction bases numbered 3, after V lost 2 bases and J lost 9 bases. CDR3 DNA sequence: TGTGCCAGCAGTTACGGCCAGGGGGCTTCACCCCTCCACTTT. Translated: CASSYGQGASPLHF.

The rearrangement uses TRBV19 and TRBJ1-1; TRBD1 matches 10 bases. The J segment lost 7 bases and the V segment lost 4 bases, leaving 9 bases of the junction unmatched. Germline V gene lookup returns CDR1 LNHDA and CDR2 SQIVND (reference sequence). This CDR3 spans 15 amino acids. CDR3 loop: CASSTPTGGPNEAFF. DNA of the CDR3: TGTGCCAGTAGTACTCCGACAGGGGGCCCCAATGAAGCTTTCTTT. Using reference TRBV19 and TRBJ1-1 for the parts outside the CDR3, the full variable domain is DGGITQSPKYLFRKEGQNVTLSCEQNLNHDAMYWYRQDPGQGLRLIYYSQIVNDFQKGDIAEGYSVSREKKESFPLTVTSAQKNPTAFYLCASSTPTGGPNEAFFGQGTRLTVV.

This chain uses TRBV6-1 with TRBJ2-3, with 9 bases lining up with TRBD2. The CDR3 spans 15 residues. Trimming took 7 bases from V and 5 from J; bases not matched to a gene: 10. Germline V gene sequence: CDR1 MNHNS, CDR2 SASEGT. The CDR3 loop is CASTSGLAGKDTQYF. CDR3 nucleotides: TGTGCCAGCACCTCAGGGCTAGCGGGAAAAGATACGCAGTATTTT.